This TCR beta chain came from a study of Graves' ophthalmopathy and Graves' hyperthyroidism (dated by TCRdb to 2016 to 2019). Regarding the study in general: Peripheral blood was collected at initial diagnosis, before any treatment. TCR beta repertoire signatures were used to distinguish Graves' ophthalmopathy from Graves' hyperthyroidism and to predict progression to ophthalmopathy. In total, over 130 blood samples were TCR-sequenced: some 43 ophthalmopathy, around 75 hyperthyroidism and about 17 hyperthyroidism-to-ophthalmopathy patients. To explore V-J signatures distinguishing ophthalmopathy from hyperthyroidism, a discovery set of under 110 patients (about 41 ophthalmopathy, some 57 stable hyperthyroidism) was enrolled. The independent validation cohort included under 20 hyperthyroidism patients plus 17 patients who later progressed from hyperthyroidism to ophthalmopathy. In about six hyperthyroidism patients, the T-cell repertoires found in thyroid tissue were compared with those found in blood. After sampling, hyperthyroidism patients received methimazole starting at 30 mg daily, and ophthalmopathy patients received high-dose intravenous methylprednisolone. The approximately 90 discovery patients were randomly split 7:3 into training and test sets. Points the paper makes about the study in general: The 13-signature model separated ophthalmopathy from stable hyperthyroidism with approximately 85% sensitivity and approximately 83% specificity in cross-validation, and 80%/75% in the test set. Among expanded thyroid clonotypes with frequency above 0.001, most also showed up in blood, which suggests that blood repertoires may reflect the thyroid immune response. In validation, the model predicted ophthalmopathy progression with more than 55% sensitivity and roughly 72% specificity; some 13 predicted patients were CT-confirmed with GO in a median of about 7.1 months. No statistical method was used to predetermine the sample size, and group allocation was not hidden from the investigators.

The V and J ends are trimmed by 5 bases and 0 bases, leaving 10 bases between them. From its cysteine to its phenylalanine, the CDR3 spans 14 amino acids. The only DNA kept is the CDR3, 42 bases in frame from the first base. CDR1 and CDR2, per the germline V gene, are SGHAT and FQNNGV. Patients with ophthalmopathy had moderately to severely active disease, with a Clinical Activity Score of 3 or more, a NOSPECS grade of 4 or more, and a disease duration of less than 3 months. Patients with other autoimmune diseases, uncontrolled infections, pregnancy or lactation were excluded. Clinical symptoms, serum thyroxine, TRAb, thyroid ultrasound and orbital computed tomography formed the basis of the diagnosis. Using Ficoll-Paque density gradient centrifugation, PBMCs were isolated from about 10 ml of fresh peripheral blood. Trizol reagent was used to extract the total RNA, and its quality was then checked on an Agilent 2100 Bioanalyzer.

TCR beta CDR3 regions were amplified from RNA transcripts for repertoire sequencing. A first-round RT-PCR used HTBI primers with the Qiagen OneStep RT-PCR kit, followed by a second-round multiplex PCR, size selection and purification. The libraries underwent paired-end sequencing with 100 bp reads on an Illumina HiSeq2000. The authors processed their data as follows. SOAPnuke was used for read processing, and reads with adapters, uncalled bases, a mean Phred below 15, or no exact constant-primer or identifier match were discarded. COPE v1.2.5 was used to merge the high-quality paired reads. Clonotypes were defined as unique nucleotide sequences and were aligned to IMGT TRB V, D and J references using MiTCR v1.1. Analysis was restricted to V-J combinations with a frequency above 0.0001, which covered 99.2% of repertoires. For each V-J combination, a TCR clonal expansion and chaos score was defined as F50 clonal expansion divided by the chaos observed in the TCRdist matrix. Welch's t-statistics and random forest were used to narrow the features down to over ten V-J combinations, which were then fed into a naive Bayes classifier. Thyroid-blood repertoire similarity was quantified with the Morisita-Horn index. The raw public reads went through TCRdb reprocessing: fastp at Q25, MiXCR clone calling, in-frame beta chains kept. All rows with the same CDR3 protein become a single entry with the most common DNA and genes. The V and J calls, along with clone size, are taken from TCRdb and not from the paper's own processing. Counted in this sample were about 370,000 distinct CDR3 sequences; approximately 20% of them appeared once. The biggest ten clones account for more than 1.5% of the sample.

Comment on this clonotype: It has no known antigen specificity. Base qualities are not recorded, but no much larger clone differs from it by a single base.

The chain couples TRBV11-2 to TRBJ2-5; the D gene identity is not certain. Sequencing was performed on peripheral blood. The clonotype comes from a woman aged 18-29 years with Graves' ophthalmopathy. Donor details come from another sample of the same person, matched by shared clones. At the DNA level, the sequence is TGTGCCAGCAGCCGAACGTGGGACCAAGAGACCCAGTACTTC. This codes for CASSRTWDQETQYF.